The clone carrying this TCR beta chain was detected many times. Its antigen is not identified. This record comes from a study of Graves' ophthalmopathy and Graves' hyperthyroidism. Study observations and caveats: Most thyroid clonotypes with frequency above 0.001 were detected in blood too. Predictions made by the model for ophthalmopathy progression reached under 71% sensitivity and about 72% specificity.

For repertoire sequencing, the TCR beta CDR3 regions were amplified from RNA transcripts. Scientists carried out first-round RT-PCR using HTBI primers and then a second-round multiplex PCR. TCRdb re-derived calls from the multiplex PCR reads in MiXCR, one entry per CDR3 protein. The table shows under 350,000 distinct CDR3 sequences, with roughly a sixth occurring only once. The germline V gene encodes CDR1 SGHNT and CDR2 YYREEE (reference sequence). CDR3 size: 12 residues. V was pared by 3 bases and J by 9 bases, with 12 bases between. The origin of this receptor is an adult man with Graves' ophthalmopathy. Specimen: peripheral blood. This sequence joins TRBV5-4 and TRBJ1-2; TRBD1 might be the D (6 bases). The CDR3 loop reads CASSSRTESYTF. In nucleotides, the CDR3 is TGTGCCAGCAGCTCTAGGACAGAAAGCTACACCTTC.